Presented here are 30 T cell receptor beta chains from one specimen sequenced in a study of molecular identifiers for immune sequencing clone quantification. TCRdb analysed the PCR reads with MiXCR anew, one entry per CDR3 protein. The table shows 550,000 to 750,000 distinct CDR3 sequences, with less than 20% occurring only once. The sequenced sample consisted of naive CD8+ T cells from blood, with Jurkat cell RNA spiked in. Subset described: FACS-sorted CD8+CD4-CCR7+CD45RA+ naive T cells. The receptor source for this set is a human donor in good health. Some libraries in this study had Jurkat cell RNA spiked in.

The J gene is TRBJ1-2, the V gene TRBV6-5; D is undetermined. V lost 2 bases and J lost 7, with 11 bases in between. There are 13 residues in the CDR3. Germline V CDR1 and CDR2: MNHEY, SVGAGI. The CDR3 DNA sequence: TGTGCCAGCAGTTACAGGACCGTGGGTGGCTACACCTTC. Translation gives CASSYRTVGGYTF.

V gene TRBV3-1 combines with J gene TRBJ2-1; a possible D gene is TRBD1 (5 bases). V lost 3 bases, J lost 4 bases, and 13 bases lay in between. Germline V lookup: CDR1 LGHDT, CDR2 YNNKEL (reference sequence). The length of the CDR3 is 15 residues. CDR3 residues: CASSHQVRAYNEQFF. CDR3 bases: TGTGCCAGCAGCCACCAAGTCAGGGCTTACAATGAGCAGTTCTTC.

Points on this clonotype: This may arise from a read error, as a much more abundant clone is one base away. The gene calls are TRBV7-9 and TRBJ1-5; D may be TRBD1 (5 bases). Germline lookup yields CDR1 SEHNR and CDR2 FQNEAQ (reference sequence). CDR3 length equals 15 residues. The CDR3 DNA sequence: TGTGCCGGCAGTCCCGAGGCAGGGTTCAATCAGCCCCAGCATTTT. Its translation is CAGSPEAGFNQPQHF.

The chain is built from TRBV6-6 and TRBJ2-2; maybe TRBD1 (5 bases). The CDR3 loop spans 15 amino acids. The germline V gene has CDR1 MNHNY and CDR2 SVGAGI (reference sequence). The V end lost 6 bases, the J end lost 5 bases, and 16 bases lay between the germline ends. The CDR3 DNA is TGTGCCAGCAGGGCCCAGGCGTCAGGGACCGGGGAGCTGTTTTTT. Protein: CASRAQASGTGELFF.

This clonotype has at least ten counts. V and J are TRBV6-5 and TRBJ1-5, with 7 bases identical to TRBD1. CDR3 length: 17 amino acids. J gave up 0 bases and V 6 bases, and 11 bases lay outside the gene matches. From germline, CDR1 is MNHEY and CDR2 SVGAGI. The CDR3, as DNA: TGTGCCAGCAGGCCGGTAGGGGGCACTTATAGCAATCAGCCCCAGCATTTT. It is translated as CASRPVGGTYSNQPQHF.

This clonotype was observed a single time. The J gene is TRBJ2-1, the V gene TRBV10-3; 11 bases agree with TRBD2. V was pared by 4 bases and J by 4 bases, with 15 bases of the junction left unmatched. The V gene's germline CDR1 is ENHRY and CDR2 SYGVKD. This CDR3 comprises 19 residues. CDR3 region: CAISVPSITLAGGYNEQFF. CDR3 sequence (DNA): TGTGCCATCAGTGTTCCCTCTATAACCCTAGCGGGGGGATACAATGAGCAGTTCTTC.

The chain recombines TRBV28 with TRBJ2-7; 8 positions match TRBD1. V gave up 6 bases and J gave up 4 bases; unmatched junction bases: 14. The CDR3 has 16 amino acids. CDR1 and CDR2 (germline): MDHEN, SYDVKM. CDR3: CASSNPARTGTYEQYF. CDR3 nucleotide sequence: TGTGCCAGCAGCAACCCCGCCCGGACAGGGACTTACGAGCAGTACTTC.

This clonotype was counted ten times or more. The chain joins TRBV29-1 to TRBJ1-2; 8 positions agree with TRBD1. The CDR3 covers 16 residues. The trim removed 7 bases at V and 0 bases at J, leaving 13 bases unmatched. CDR1 and CDR2 (germline): SQVTM, ANQGSEA. The CDR3 bases are TGCAGCGCCGACCCCGAGACAGGGGAAGCTAACTATGGCTACACCTTC. It is translated as CSADPETGEANYGYTF.

The V and J genes are TRBV4-1 and TRBJ2-2, with D uncertain. The CDR3 is made up of 14 amino acids. V was cut by 2 bases and J by 5 bases, with 9 bases left in between. Germline lookup yields CDR1 MGHRA and CDR2 YSYEKL. CDR3 region: CASSQFTDTGELFF. For the CDR3, the DNA is TGCGCCAGCAGCCAATTTACGGATACCGGGGAGCTGTTTTTT.

V gene TRBV6-6 combines with J gene TRBJ2-7; D remains unclear. From germline, CDR1 is MNHNY and CDR2 SVGAGI (reference sequence). The CDR3 consists of 17 residues. V dropped 0 bases and J dropped 1 base, with 16 bases sitting between them. The CDR3 coding sequence is TGTGCCAGCAGTTACTCGAAACAGTCGTTTGTATCCTACGAGCAGTACTTC. Protein: CASSYSKQSFVSYEQYF.

This clonotype was observed a few times. The chain joins TRBV14 to TRBJ2-2, with 12 bases matching TRBD2. The CDR3 consists of 17 residues. Germline loops: CDR1 SGHDN, CDR2 FVKESK. V lost 2 bases and J lost 7; bases outside the gene matches: 8. CDR3: CASSQRTSGMGIGELFF. In nucleotides, the CDR3 is TGTGCCAGCAGCCAACGGACTAGCGGGATGGGTATCGGGGAGCTGTTTTTT.

This chain joins TRBV5-1 and TRBJ1-6; 9 nucleotides match TRBD1. V lost 7 bases to trimming and J lost 5 bases; unmatched junction nucleotides: 4. In germline, CDR1 is SGHRS, CDR2 YFSETQ. This CDR3 has 14 residues. The CDR3 loop reads CASGRTGDNSPLHF. In nucleotides, the CDR3 is TGCGCCAGCGGCCGGACAGGGGATAATTCACCCCTCCACTTT.

V gene TRBV28 combines with J gene TRBJ2-1, with D maybe TRBD1 (6 bases). In germline, CDR1 is MDHEN, CDR2 SYDVKM. This CDR3 region has 17 residues. V was pared by 4 bases and J by 4 bases, with 20 bases between. In DNA form, the CDR3 reads TGTGCCAGCAGTTCCGAACCCGGGACAACCGAATACAATGAGCAGTTCTTC. It specifies CASSSEPGTTEYNEQFF. The entire variable domain, with the rest obtained from reference TRBV28 and TRBJ2-1, is as follows: DVKVTQSSRYLVKRTGEKVFLECVQDMDHENMFWYRQDPGLGLRLIYFSYDVKMKEKGDIPEGYSVSREKKERFSLILESASTNQTSMYLCASSSEPGTTEYNEQFFGPGTRLTVL.

The chain uses TRBV10-1 and TRBJ2-3; 9 nucleotides line up with TRBD1. Unmatched junction bases numbered 2, after V lost 2 bases and J lost 2 bases. Germline assignment: CDR1 WNHNN and CDR2 SYGVQD (reference sequence). The CDR3 totals 15 residues. The CDR3 sequence: CASSEGDRATDTQYF. For the CDR3, the DNA is TGCGCCAGCAGTGAGGGGGACAGGGCCACAGATACGCAGTATTTT.

This clonotype was detected ten times or more. Relative to the germline gene, one junction end is altered; a read error may explain this. J is TRBJ1-3 and V is TRBV7-9; 8 bases are a match to TRBD1. The CDR3 is 12 amino acids. Germline V gives CDR1 SEHNR, CDR2 FQNEAQ (reference sequence). The CDR3 bases are TGTGCCAGCAGCCAGACAGGGGAGGGGACCGGTTTT. This encodes CASSQTGEGTGF.

The table lists this clonotype with many counts. J is TRBJ1-1 and V is TRBV4-1, with D perhaps matching TRBD1 (6 bases). V lost 1 base and J lost 10, with 16 bases in between. Germline V lookup: CDR1 MGHRA, CDR2 YSYEKL. This CDR3 is built from 14 residues. CDR3 nucleotide sequence: TGCGCCAGCAGCCAAGCCGACAGGCCTTCCTCAGCTTTCTTT. Its protein is CASSQADRPSSAFF.

This clonotype was seen a few times. The CDR3 DNA sequence: TGTGCCAGCAGTTCGCCCGACGGTAGCGGGGGCCAGCACCAAGAGACCCAGTACTTC. It codes for CASSSPDGSGGQHQETQYF. This chain connects TRBV6-5 to TRBJ2-5; TRBD2 matches at 9 bases. Looked up from germline, CDR1 is MNHEY and CDR2 is SVGAGI. There are 19 residues in the CDR3. V shed 4 bases and J 0 bases; nucleotides not matched to a gene: 15.

The chain recombines TRBV20-1 with TRBJ2-3; 8 bases agree with TRBD1. The CDR3 spans 15 residues. J lost 2 bases, V lost 4 bases, and 8 bases had no gene match. Germline loops: CDR1 DFQATT, CDR2 SNEGSKA (reference sequence). CDR3 region: CSATWWGQDTDTQYF. The DNA of the CDR3 is TGCAGTGCTACCTGGTGGGGACAGGACACAGATACGCAGTATTTT.

This clonotype was seen at least ten times. The chain combines TRBV7-2 with TRBJ1-1; 7 bases agree with TRBD1. The CDR3 is made up of 14 amino acids. Germline V gives CDR1 SGHTA, CDR2 FQGNSA. J was trimmed by 4 bases and V by 5 bases; bases with no gene match: 7. CDR3 loop: CASSRLDRPTEAFF. The CDR3 DNA follows: TGTGCCAGCAGCCGATTGGACAGGCCCACTGAAGCTTTCTTT.

This clonotype was seen many times. The CDR3 sequence is CASSFRTLHTGELFF. CDR3 sequence (DNA): TGTGCCAGCAGTTTTAGGACCCTTCACACCGGGGAGCTGTTTTTT. The rearrangement links TRBV28 to TRBJ2-2; D ambiguous. The germline V gene encodes CDR1 MDHEN and CDR2 SYDVKM. The CDR3 length is 15 residues. The V gene lost 3 bases and the J gene lost 3 bases, with 11 bases spanning the gap. The full variable domain, its missing parts supplied by reference TRBV28 and TRBJ2-2, is DVKVTQSSRYLVKRTGEKVFLECVQDMDHENMFWYRQDPGLGLRLIYFSYDVKMKEKGDIPEGYSVSREKKERFSLILESASTNQTSMYLCASSFRTLHTGELFFGEGSRLTVL.

This clonotype has a single count. A clone one base away is much larger, so this may be a read error. This chain joins TRBV27 and TRBJ1-1; D remains unclear. The V gene's germline CDR1 is MNHEY and CDR2 SMNVEV (reference sequence). V was clipped by 5 bases and J by 10 bases, with 20 bases between them. This CDR3 is 14 amino acids long. The CDR3 here is CASSPFSGNAVAFF. CDR3 nucleotide sequence: TGTGCCAGCAGTCCCTTCTCGGGAAACGCTGTAGCTTTCTTT.

Worth noting for this clonotype: One end of the junction does not line up with germline, which may come from a read error. The chain recombines TRBV28 with TRBJ1-3, with D possibly being TRBD1 (5 bases). The V gene's germline CDR1 is MDHEN and CDR2 SYDVKM. This CDR3 is built from 16 residues. For the CDR3, the DNA is TGTGCCAGCAGTTTGGATCGTCCTTCAGGGCGAAACCCCATATATTTT. Translated, it gives CASSLDRPSGRNPIYF.

Ten or more counts support this clonotype. The chain couples TRBV6-1 to TRBJ1-4, with D perhaps matching TRBD1 (6 bases). V lost 2 bases to trimming and J lost 14 bases, with 18 bases between them. The CDR3 sequence is 14 residues long. Germline V lookup: CDR1 MNHNS, CDR2 SASEGT. CDR3 residues: CASSEWGQVSLLFF. The CDR3 nucleotides read TGTGCCAGCAGTGAATGGGGGCAGGTATCCTTGCTGTTTTTT.

There are many counts of this clonotype. This chain joins TRBV10-2 and TRBJ1-2; D gene unclear. Per the germline V gene, CDR1 is WSHSY and CDR2 is SAAADI. The CDR3 length is 13 residues. The V end was cut by 3 bases, the J end by 0 bases, with 5 bases between. The CDR3 DNA sequence: TGCGCCAGCAGTGACAGCACTAACTATGGCTACACCTTC. It codes for CASSDSTNYGYTF.

Turning to this clonotype: A read error is possible here, since a much larger clone lies one base away. The rearrangement joins TRBV9 to TRBJ2-2; D may be TRBD2 (5 bases). The CDR3 spans 14 residues. Germline CDR1 SGDLS, CDR2 YYNGEE. This CDR3 reads CTSSVGRGTGELFF. The CDR3 DNA reads as TGTACCAGCAGCGTAGGGAGAGGGACCGGGGAGCTGTTTTTT.

The chain couples TRBV7-9 to TRBJ1-2, with a weak D call TRBD1 (6 bases). The CDR3 runs 15 residues. Trimming took 2 bases from V and 4 from J, leaving 14 bases between them. CDR1 is SEHNR and CDR2 is FQNEAQ in the germline V gene (reference sequence). The CDR3 nucleotides read TGTGCCAGCAGCTTAAAGACAGGCCCTACCTATGGCTACACCTTC. Encoded protein: CASSLKTGPTYGYTF.

As for this clonotype: A read error is possible here, since a much larger clone lies one base away. The V gene is TRBV29-1, the J gene TRBJ2-3; D unresolved. The V gene's germline CDR1 is SQVTM and CDR2 ANQGSEA. The V end lost 8 bases, the J end lost 2 bases, and 11 bases lay between the germline ends. This CDR3 region has 12 residues. The CDR3 DNA is TGCAGCATTGGCAGAGACACAGATACGCAGTATTTT. Encoded protein: CSIGRDTDTQYF.

In its sample, this clonotype was seen many times. The gene calls are TRBV4-1 and TRBJ2-3, with 15 bases aligning to TRBD2. V was clipped by 1 base and J by 2 bases; unmatched bases: 4. In germline, CDR1 is MGHRA, CDR2 YSYEKL. The CDR3 runs 18 residues. CDR3 in amino acids: CASSQGTSGRAITDTQYF. The CDR3 DNA reads as TGCGCCAGCAGCCAAGGGACTAGCGGGAGGGCCATCACAGATACGCAGTATTTT.

The V call is TRBV19, the J call TRBJ1-2; TRBD1 is a possible D gene (5 bases). V lost 6 bases, J lost 5 bases, and 16 bases lay in between. From germline, CDR1 is LNHDA and CDR2 SQIVND (reference sequence). The length of the CDR3 is 14 residues. CDR3 residues: CASSDMGLTYGYTF. The CDR3 nucleotides read TGTGCCAGTAGCGATATGGGACTTACTTATGGCTACACCTTC.

This clonotype was detected ten times or more. The chain is built from TRBV7-2 and TRBJ1-6, with 11 bases lining up with TRBD1. Germline V gene data show CDR1 as SGHTA and CDR2 as FQGNSA. Trimming took 1 base from V and 6 from J; bases not matched to a gene: 2. This CDR3 has 16 residues. CDR3 in amino acids: CASSLVGTGGNSPLHF. The CDR3 nucleotides are TGTGCCAGCAGCTTAGTGGGGACAGGGGGTAATTCACCCCTCCACTTT.